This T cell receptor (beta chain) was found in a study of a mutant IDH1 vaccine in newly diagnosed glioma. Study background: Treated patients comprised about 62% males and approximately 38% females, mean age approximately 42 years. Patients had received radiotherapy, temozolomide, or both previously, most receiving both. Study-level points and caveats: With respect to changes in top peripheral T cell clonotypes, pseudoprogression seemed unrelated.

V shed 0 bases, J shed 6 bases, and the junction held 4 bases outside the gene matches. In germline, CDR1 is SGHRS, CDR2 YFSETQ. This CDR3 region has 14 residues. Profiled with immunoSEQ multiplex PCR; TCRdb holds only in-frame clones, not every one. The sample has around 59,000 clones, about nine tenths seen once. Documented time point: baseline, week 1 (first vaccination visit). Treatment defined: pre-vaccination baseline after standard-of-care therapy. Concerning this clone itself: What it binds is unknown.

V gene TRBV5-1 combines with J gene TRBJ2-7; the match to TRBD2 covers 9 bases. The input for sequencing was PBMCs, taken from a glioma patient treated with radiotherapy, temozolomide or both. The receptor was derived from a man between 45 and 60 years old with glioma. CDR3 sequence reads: CASSLAMTSGEQYF. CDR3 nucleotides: TGCGCCAGCAGCTTGGCAATGACTAGCGGCGAGCAGTACTTC.